These T cell receptor beta chains were read from a single sample in a study of T-cell memory formation after mild COVID-19. TCRdb reprocessed the 5' RACE reads with MiXCR, giving one entry per CDR3 protein. The top ten clones hold about 8.4% of a sample with 450,000 to 650,000 distinct CDR3 sequences, roughly 20% of them seen once. The sample taken for sequencing was PBMCs or a T cell subset sorted from them (not recorded which). Receptors originate from an adult woman who had mild COVID-19 (a few samples of this study predate the infection). Cell type and time point are not known. Both conserved end residues are trimmed from each CDR3. Fields, in order: V gene, D gene, CDR3 protein. The D gene is left open where the match is weak.

TRBV2 | TRBD1 | ASSRDSGLSPLH
TRBV7-9 | NA | ASSLARAGAGEDTQY
TRBV29-1 | TRBD2 | SVQDGGETYEQY
TRBV7-3 | TRBD1 | ASSLTGGWNEQF
TRBV11-3 | NA | ASSLDGRGGNTEAF
TRBV24-1 | TRBD1 | ATSDKTTGGAGQQF
TRBV11-2 | NA | ASSLTARGDTEAF
TRBV2 | TRBD1 | ASRPGQPGNEQF
TRBV4-3 | NA | ASSPRGGHEQY
TRBV11-2 | NA | ASSLEASAYGYT
TRBV24-1 | TRBD2 | ATSDPLAGDTQY
TRBV20-1 | TRBD2 | SARDGRGVAEQF
TRBV4-3 | TRBD2 | ASSQEGWGGNEQF
TRBV7-2 | NA | ASSYVTGELF
TRBV7-9 | TRBD1 | ASSVRQGGNTEAF
TRBV12-3/TRBV12-4 | TRBD2 | ASSRSGNLNNEQF
TRBV5-1 | TRBD1 | ASSLRGQLNQPQH
TRBV6-2/TRBV6-3 | TRBD2 | ASSLRGGSTDTGELF
TRBV6-6 | NA | ASSYSGARDTQY
TRBV30 | NA | AWSVRGKPQH
TRBV7-2 | NA | ASSFFAVVGGYNEQF
TRBV18 | TRBD1 | ASSPRRTGEYSNQPQH
TRBV5-5 | NA | ASSFTGENTEAF
TRBV24-1 | TRBD1 | ATSDSDRGSYNEQF
TRBV5-1 | TRBD1 | ASSSGTEDTQY
TRBV5-4 | NA | ASSLVDRPGEQF
TRBV25-1 | NA | ASSEKGMNTGELF
TRBV5-1 | NA | ASTSGWGGTDTQY
TRBV7-9 | TRBD1 | ASSSWDRGVTQETQY
TRBV9 | NA | ASSVASGAAYEQY
TRBV7-9 | NA | ASTKFRGQGPNQPQH
TRBV30 | NA | AWSSSSGNTIY
TRBV28 | TRBD1 | ASSYRDSNYEQY
TRBV10-2 | NA | ASRKQGWTDTQY
TRBV7-2 | NA | ASSLTREFGGYT
TRBV18 | NA | ASSPPGRGPYNEQF
TRBV9 | NA | ASSVPGAGNIQY
TRBV24-1 | NA | ATSRAREQF
TRBV4-3 | NA | ASSQEILSRGLKLF
TRBV11-3 | NA | ASSLAEGNEQY
TRBV6-6 | TRBD2 | ASSYGLASGIGKNIQY
TRBV3-1 | NA | ASSQVSTGELF
TRBV5-1 | NA | ASSLGIRAAETQY
TRBV18 | TRBD1 | ASSLGQESGYT
TRBV4-2 | NA | ASRKQGEAF
TRBV18 | TRBD1 | ASSTGQDYGYT
TRBV15 | NA | ATSRDLSGGLNTQY
TRBV24-1 | NA | ATSERPMNYGYT
TRBV15 | TRBD1 | ATSSPGTDYEQY
TRBV5-1 | TRBD1 | ASSLLGQGNNEQY
TRBV15 | NA | ATSRDKWLGDTQY
TRBV5-4 | NA | ASSLRRNLQETQY
TRBV12-3/TRBV12-4 | NA | ASSVAVNTQY
TRBV3-1 | NA | ASSQSGGTDTQY
TRBV3-1 | NA | ASSHLSAQSYEQY